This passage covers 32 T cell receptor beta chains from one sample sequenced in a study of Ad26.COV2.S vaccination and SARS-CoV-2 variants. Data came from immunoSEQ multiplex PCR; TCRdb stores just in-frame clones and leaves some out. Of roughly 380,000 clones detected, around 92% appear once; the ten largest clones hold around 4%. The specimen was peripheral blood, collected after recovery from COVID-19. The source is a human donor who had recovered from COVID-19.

The CDR3 coding sequence is TGTGCCAGCAGCGTAGGGCCACAGGGTAGCTTTGTTGAAGCTTTCTTT. As protein: CASSVGPQGSFVEAFF. The gene calls are TRBV9 and TRBJ1-1, with D possibly matching TRBD1 (6 bases). The CDR3 sequence is 16 residues long. V gave up 0 bases and J gave up 7 bases, with 19 bases separating them. CDR1 is SGDLS, CDR2 YYNGEE, per germline.

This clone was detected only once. The CDR3 loop is CASNWGGDRGWSYGYTF. DNA for the CDR3: TGTGCCAGTAATTGGGGGGGCGACAGGGGATGGTCCTATGGCTACACCTTC. This chain uses TRBV19 with TRBJ1-2; 8 bases are a match to TRBD1. Trimming removed 7 bases from V and 4 bases from J; junction bases left unmatched: 17. Germline V gene lookup returns CDR1 LNHDA and CDR2 SQIVND (reference sequence). This CDR3 comprises 17 residues.

CDR3 protein: CASSPQDSRGNTIYF. Here the CDR3 DNA reads TGTGCCAGCTCACCACAAGACAGTCGCGGAAACACCATATATTTT. The chain couples TRBV18 to TRBJ1-3; D perhaps matches TRBD1 (5 bases). CDR1 and CDR2 (germline): KGHSH, LQKENI. This CDR3 region has 15 residues. V was shortened by 1 base and J by 4 bases, with 11 bases between the two germline ends. The full variable domain, with the rest looked up from reference TRBV18 and TRBJ1-3, is NAGVMQNPRHLVRRRGQEARLRCSPMKGHSHVYWYRQLPEEGLKFMVYLQKENIIDESGMPKERFSAEFPKEGPSILRIQQVVRGDSAAYFCASSPQDSRGNTIYFGEGSWLTVV.

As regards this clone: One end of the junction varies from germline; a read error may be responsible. The CDR3: CASSQGPANTGELFF. CDR3 in DNA: TGTGCTAGCAGCCAGGGGCCGGCGAACACCGGGGAGCTGTTTTTT. The rearrangement uses TRBV7-7 and TRBJ2-2; D possibly corresponds to TRBD1 (6 bases). CDR1 SSHAT and CDR2 FNYEAQ come from the germline V gene (reference sequence). The CDR3 consists of 15 residues.

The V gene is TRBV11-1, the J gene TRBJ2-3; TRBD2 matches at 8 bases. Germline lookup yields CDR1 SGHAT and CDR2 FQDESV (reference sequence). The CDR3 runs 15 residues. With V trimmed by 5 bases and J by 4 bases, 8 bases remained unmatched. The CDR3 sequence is CASSPGGPRSDTQYF. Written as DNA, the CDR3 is TGTGCCAGCAGCCCGGGGGGGCCTAGGTCAGATACGCAGTATTTT.

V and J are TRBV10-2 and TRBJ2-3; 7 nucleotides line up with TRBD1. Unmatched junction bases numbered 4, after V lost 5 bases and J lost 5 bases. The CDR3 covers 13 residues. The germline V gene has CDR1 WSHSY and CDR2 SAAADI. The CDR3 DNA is TGCGCCAGCAGTAGGGACAGTTTAGATACGCAGTATTTT. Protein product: CASSRDSLDTQYF.

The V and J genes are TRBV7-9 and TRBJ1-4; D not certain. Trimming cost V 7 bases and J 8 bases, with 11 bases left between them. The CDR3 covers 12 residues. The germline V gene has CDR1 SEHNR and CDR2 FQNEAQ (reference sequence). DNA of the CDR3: TGTGCCAGCACCACTCCGGGGGAAAAACTGTTTTTT. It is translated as CASTTPGEKLFF.

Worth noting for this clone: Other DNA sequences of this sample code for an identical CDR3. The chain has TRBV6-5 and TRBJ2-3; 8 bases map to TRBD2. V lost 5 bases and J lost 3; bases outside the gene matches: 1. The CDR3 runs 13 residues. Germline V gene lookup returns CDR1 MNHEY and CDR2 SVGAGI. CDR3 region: CASSRGGTDTQYF. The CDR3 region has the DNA TGTGCCAGCAGTCGCGGGGGGACAGATACGCAGTATTTT.

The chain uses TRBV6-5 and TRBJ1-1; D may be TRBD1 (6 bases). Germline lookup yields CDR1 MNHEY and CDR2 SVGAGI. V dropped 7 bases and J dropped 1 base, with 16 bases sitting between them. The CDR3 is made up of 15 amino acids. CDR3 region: CASIRGNRPNTEAFF. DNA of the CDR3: TGTGCCAGCATAAGGGGGAATCGGCCGAACACTGAAGCTTTCTTT.

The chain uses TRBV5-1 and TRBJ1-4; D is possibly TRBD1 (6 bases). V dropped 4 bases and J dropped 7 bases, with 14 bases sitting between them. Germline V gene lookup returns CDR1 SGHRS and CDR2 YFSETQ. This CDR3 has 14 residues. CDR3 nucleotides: TGCGCCAGCAGCACGGGGGCCCCGCTTGAAAAACTGTTTTTT. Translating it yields CASSTGAPLEKLFF.

The CDR3 DNA reads as TGTGCCAGCAGTGAATCGTCGAGGGAGAACACCATATATTTT. Encoded protein: CASSESSRENTIYF. This chain joins TRBV9 and TRBJ1-3, with D unclear. The V gene's germline CDR1 is SGDLS and CDR2 YYNGEE. Trimming left V 5 bases short and J 7 bases short, with 16 bases between. This CDR3 is built from 14 residues.

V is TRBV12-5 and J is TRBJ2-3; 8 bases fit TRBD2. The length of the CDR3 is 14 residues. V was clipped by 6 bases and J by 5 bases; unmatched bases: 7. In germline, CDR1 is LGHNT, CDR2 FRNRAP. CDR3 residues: CASGNGGALDTQYF. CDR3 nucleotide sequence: TGTGCTAGTGGAAACGGGGGGGCCCTAGATACGCAGTATTTT. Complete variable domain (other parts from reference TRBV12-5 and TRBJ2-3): DARVTQTPRHKVTEMGQEVTMRCQPILGHNTVFWYRQTMMQGLELLAYFRNRAPLDDSGMPKDRFSAEMPDATLATLKIQPSEPRDSAVYFCASGNGGALDTQYFGPGTRLTVL.

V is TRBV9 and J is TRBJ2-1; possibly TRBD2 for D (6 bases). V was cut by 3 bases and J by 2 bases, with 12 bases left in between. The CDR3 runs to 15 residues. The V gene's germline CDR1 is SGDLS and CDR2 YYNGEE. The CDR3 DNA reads TGTGCCAGCAGCGCGGGGGTCTATCCCTACAATGAGCAGTTCTTC. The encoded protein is CASSAGVYPYNEQFF.

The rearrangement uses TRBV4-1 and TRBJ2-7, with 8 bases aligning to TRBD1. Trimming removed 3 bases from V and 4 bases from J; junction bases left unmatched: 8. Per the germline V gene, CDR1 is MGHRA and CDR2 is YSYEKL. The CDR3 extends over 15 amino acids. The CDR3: CASSQIDRGQYEQYF. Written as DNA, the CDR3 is TGCGCCAGCAGCCAGATCGACAGGGGTCAGTACGAGCAGTACTTC.

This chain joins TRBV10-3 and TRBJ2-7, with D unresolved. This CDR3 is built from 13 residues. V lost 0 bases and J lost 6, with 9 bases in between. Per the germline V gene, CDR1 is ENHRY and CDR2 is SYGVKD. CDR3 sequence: CAISESTWVEQYF. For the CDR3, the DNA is TGTGCCATCAGTGAGTCGACTTGGGTCGAGCAGTACTTC.

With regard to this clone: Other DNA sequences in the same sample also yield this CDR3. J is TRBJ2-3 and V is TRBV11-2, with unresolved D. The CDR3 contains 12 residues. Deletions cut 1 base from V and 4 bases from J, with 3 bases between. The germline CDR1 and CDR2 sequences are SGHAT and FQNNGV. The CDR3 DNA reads TGTGCCAGCAGCTTAGTCCCAGATACGCAGTATTTT. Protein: CASSLVPDTQYF.

The CDR3 loop reads CASSFMGAVYF. DNA of the CDR3: TGTGCCAGCAGCTTCATGGGGGCCGTATATTTT. The chain combines TRBV5-8 with TRBJ1-3, with D possibly being TRBD1 (6 bases). Trimming removed 2 bases from V and 14 bases from J, with 11 bases in between. CDR1 and CDR2 (germline): SGHTS, YDEGEE. The CDR3 runs 11 residues.

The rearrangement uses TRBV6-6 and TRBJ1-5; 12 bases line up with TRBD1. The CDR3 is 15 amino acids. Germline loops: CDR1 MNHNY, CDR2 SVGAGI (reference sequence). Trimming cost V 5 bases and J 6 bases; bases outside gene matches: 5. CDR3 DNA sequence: TGTGCCAGCAGTCTCCGGGACAGGGGGCTTCAGCCCCAGCATTTT. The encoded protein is CASSLRDRGLQPQHF.

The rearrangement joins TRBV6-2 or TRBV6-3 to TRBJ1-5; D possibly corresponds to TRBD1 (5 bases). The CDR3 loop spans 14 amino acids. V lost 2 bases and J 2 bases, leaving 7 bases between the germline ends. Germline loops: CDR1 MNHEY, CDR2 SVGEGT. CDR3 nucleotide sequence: TGTGCCAGCAGTTACGCGGGGGGCAATCAGCCCCAGCATTTT. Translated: CASSYAGGNQPQHF.

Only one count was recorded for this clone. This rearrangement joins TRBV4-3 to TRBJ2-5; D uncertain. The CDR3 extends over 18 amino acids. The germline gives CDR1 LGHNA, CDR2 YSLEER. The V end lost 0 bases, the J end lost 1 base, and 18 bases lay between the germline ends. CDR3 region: CASSQDHSVGTLQETQYF. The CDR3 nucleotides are TGCGCCAGCAGCCAAGACCATTCGGTGGGAACGCTCCAAGAGACCCAGTACTTC.

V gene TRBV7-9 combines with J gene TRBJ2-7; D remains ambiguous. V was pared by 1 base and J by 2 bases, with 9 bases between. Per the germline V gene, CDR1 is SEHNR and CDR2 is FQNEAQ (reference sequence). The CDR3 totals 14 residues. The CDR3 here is CASSLVPVTYEQYF. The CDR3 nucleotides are TGTGCCAGCAGCTTAGTTCCCGTTACCTACGAGCAGTACTTC.

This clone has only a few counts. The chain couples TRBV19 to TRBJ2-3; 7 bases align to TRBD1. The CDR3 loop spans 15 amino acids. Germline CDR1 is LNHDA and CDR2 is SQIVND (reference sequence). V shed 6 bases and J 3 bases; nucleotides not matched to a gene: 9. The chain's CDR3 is CASRLKGARTDTQYF. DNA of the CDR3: TGTGCCAGTAGGTTGAAGGGGGCGCGAACAGATACGCAGTATTTT.

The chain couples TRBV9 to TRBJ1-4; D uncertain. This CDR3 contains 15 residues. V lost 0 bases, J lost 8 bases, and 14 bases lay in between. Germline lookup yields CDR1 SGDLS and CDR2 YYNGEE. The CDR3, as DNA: TGTGCCAGCAGCGTAGGTCAGGAGGATAGGGAAAAACTGTTTTTT. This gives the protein CASSVGQEDREKLFF.

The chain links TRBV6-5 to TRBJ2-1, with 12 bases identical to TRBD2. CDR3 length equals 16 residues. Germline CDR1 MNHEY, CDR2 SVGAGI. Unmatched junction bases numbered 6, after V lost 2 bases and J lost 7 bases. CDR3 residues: CASSYSLAGGHNEQFF. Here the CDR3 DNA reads TGTGCCAGCAGTTACAGTCTAGCGGGGGGGCATAATGAGCAGTTCTTC.

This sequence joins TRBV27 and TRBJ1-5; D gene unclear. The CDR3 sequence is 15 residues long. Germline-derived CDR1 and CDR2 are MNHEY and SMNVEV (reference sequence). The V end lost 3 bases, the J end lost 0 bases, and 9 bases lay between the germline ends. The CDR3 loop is CASSLRGLSNQPQHF. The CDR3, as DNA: TGTGCCAGCAGTTTGAGAGGGCTTAGCAATCAGCCCCAGCATTTT.

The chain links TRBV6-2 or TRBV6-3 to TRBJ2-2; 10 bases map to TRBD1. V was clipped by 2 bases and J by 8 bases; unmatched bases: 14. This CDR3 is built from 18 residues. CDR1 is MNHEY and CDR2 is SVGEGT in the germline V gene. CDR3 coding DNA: TGTGCCAGCAGTTACCCTGTGACAGGGGGCGGAATGGCTGGGGAGCTGTTTTTT. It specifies CASSYPVTGGGMAGELFF.

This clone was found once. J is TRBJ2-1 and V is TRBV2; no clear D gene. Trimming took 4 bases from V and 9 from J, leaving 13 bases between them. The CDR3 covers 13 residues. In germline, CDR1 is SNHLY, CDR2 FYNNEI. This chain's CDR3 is CASSGAGFGEQFF. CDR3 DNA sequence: TGTGCCAGCAGTGGGGCAGGTTTCGGTGAGCAGTTCTTC. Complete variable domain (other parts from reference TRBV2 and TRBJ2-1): EPEVTQTPSHQVTQMGQEVILRCVPISNHLYFYWYRQILGQKVEFLVSFYNNEISEKSEIFDDQFSVERPDGSNFTLKIRSTKLEDSAMYFCASSGAGFGEQFFGPGTRLTVL.

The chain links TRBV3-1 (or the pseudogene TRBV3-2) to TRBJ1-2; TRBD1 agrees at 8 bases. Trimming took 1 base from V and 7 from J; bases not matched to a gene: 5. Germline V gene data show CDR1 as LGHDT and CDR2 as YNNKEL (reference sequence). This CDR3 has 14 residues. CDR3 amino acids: CASSQGAGGIGYTF. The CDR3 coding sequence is TGTGCCAGCAGCCAAGGAGCAGGGGGCATTGGCTACACCTTC.

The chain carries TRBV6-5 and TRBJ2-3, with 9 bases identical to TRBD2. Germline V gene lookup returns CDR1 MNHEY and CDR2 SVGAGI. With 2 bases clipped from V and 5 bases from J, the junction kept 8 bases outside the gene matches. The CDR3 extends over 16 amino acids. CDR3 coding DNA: TGTGCCAGCAGTTACGGGACTAGCCCCTCTCGAGATACGCAGTATTTT. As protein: CASSYGTSPSRDTQYF.

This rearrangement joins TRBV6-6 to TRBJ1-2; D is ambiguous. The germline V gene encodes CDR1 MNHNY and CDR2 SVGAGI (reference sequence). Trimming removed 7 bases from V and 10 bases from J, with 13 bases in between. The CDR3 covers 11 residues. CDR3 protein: CASIEDGDYTF. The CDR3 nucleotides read TGTGCCAGCATCGAAGACGGAGACTACACCTTC.

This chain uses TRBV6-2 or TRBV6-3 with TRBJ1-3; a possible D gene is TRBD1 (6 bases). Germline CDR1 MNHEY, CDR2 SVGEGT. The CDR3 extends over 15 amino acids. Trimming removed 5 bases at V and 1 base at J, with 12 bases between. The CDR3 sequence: CASSPGAQSGNTIYF. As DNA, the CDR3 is TGTGCCAGCAGTCCAGGGGCGCAGTCTGGAAACACCATATATTTT.

CDR3: CASSPMDREVEKLFF. The CDR3 region has the DNA TGTGCCAGCAGTCCCATGGACAGGGAGGTTGAAAAACTGTTTTTT. V usage is TRBV6-5 and J usage is TRBJ1-4; 8 nucleotides align to TRBD1. Germline values: CDR1 MNHEY, CDR2 SVGAGI. The CDR3 covers 15 residues. The V gene end was trimmed by 5 bases and the J gene end by 7 bases; junction bases not matched to a gene: 9.